The rows below give T cell receptor beta chains drawn from one sample of a study of post-analysis software for immune sequencing data. TCRdb reprocessed the PCR reads via MiXCR and lists one record per CDR3 protein. Of 400,000 to 500,000 distinct CDR3 sequences listed, 35% to 45% are singletons. Sequencing was done on a sample of blood. The receptors originated from a girl aged 2 to 9 with multiple sclerosis. Both conserved end residues are part of each CDR3. The order of the fields is J gene, V gene, D gene, clone size, CDR3 protein, CDR3 DNA. A D gene is named only where the DNA matches it firmly. Part of the rows lack a size; the others show once, few, many or a class for expanded clones.

J gene: TRBJ1-1; V gene: TRBV21-1; D gene: -; clone size: -; CDR3 protein: CALPMSLLGTGGGAFF; CDR3 DNA: TGTGCCCTTCCGATGTCCCTACTCGGGACAGGGGGGGGAGCTTTCTTT
J gene: TRBJ1-2; V gene: TRBV6-5; D gene: TRBD1; clone size: few; CDR3 protein: CASSYIGTGSVGYTF; CDR3 DNA: TGTGCCAGCAGTTACATCGGGACAGGGTCCGTTGGCTACACCTTC
J gene: TRBJ2-1; V gene: TRBV5-1; D gene: TRBD1; clone size: -; CDR3 protein: CASSLDRGNYEQFF; CDR3 DNA: TGCGCCAGCAGCTTGGACAGGGGGAACTACGAGCAGTTCTTC
J gene: TRBJ2-1; V gene: TRBV4-3; D gene: -; clone size: -; CDR3 protein: CASSQGRGYEQFF; CDR3 DNA: TGCGCCAGCAGCCAAGGGAGGGGATATGAGCAGTTCTTC
J gene: TRBJ2-3; V gene: TRBV5-1; D gene: -; clone size: -; CDR3 protein: CASSLVFSPKSTDTQYF; CDR3 DNA: TGCGCCAGCAGCTTAGTATTCTCCCCGAAGAGCACAGATACGCAGTATTTT
J gene: TRBJ2-7; V gene: TRBV7-2; D gene: -; clone size: -; CDR3 protein: CASSLVGRTAVLYEQYF; CDR3 DNA: TGTGCCAGCAGCTTAGTGGGTAGGACAGCGGTTCTCTACGAGCAGTACTTC
J gene: TRBJ2-4; V gene: TRBV20-1; D gene: -; clone size: few; CDR3 protein: CSARDTGSRSKNIQYF; CDR3 DNA: TGCAGTGCTAGAGATACCGGGAGTCGTTCCAAAAACATTCAGTACTTC
J gene: TRBJ2-2; V gene: TRBV7-3; D gene: -; clone size: few; CDR3 protein: CASSLSGGGEGGELFF; CDR3 DNA: TGTGCCAGCAGCTTATCTGGCGGGGGCGAAGGCGGGGAGCTGTTTTTT
J gene: TRBJ2-5; V gene: TRBV7-2; D gene: -; clone size: -; CDR3 protein: CASSLEVDRQETQYF; CDR3 DNA: TGTGCCAGCAGCTTAGAAGTAGACAGACAAGAGACCCAGTACTTC
J gene: TRBJ2-7; V gene: TRBV10-3; D gene: -; clone size: few; CDR3 protein: CAISDRDYEQYF; CDR3 DNA: TGTGCCATCAGTGACAGGGACTACGAGCAGTACTTC
J gene: TRBJ2-2; V gene: TRBV27; D gene: TRBD2; clone size: -; CDR3 protein: CASSPGLGVGELFF; CDR3 DNA: TGTGCCAGCAGTCCGGGACTAGGGGTCGGGGAGCTGTTTTTT
J gene: TRBJ1-5; V gene: TRBV15; D gene: -; clone size: -; CDR3 protein: CATSRDLEVSQPQHF; CDR3 DNA: TGTGCCACCAGCAGAGATCTCGAGGTCTCCCAGCCCCAGCATTTT
J gene: TRBJ2-7; V gene: TRBV6-5; D gene: TRBD2; clone size: few; CDR3 protein: CASGWEGTYEQYF; CDR3 DNA: TGTGCCAGCGGCTGGGAGGGGACCTACGAGCAGTACTTC
J gene: TRBJ2-7; V gene: TRBV10-3; D gene: TRBD2; clone size: few; CDR3 protein: CAIKMGASGREQYF; CDR3 DNA: TGTGCCATCAAGATGGGGGCTAGCGGGCGCGAGCAGTACTTC
J gene: TRBJ2-5; V gene: TRBV28; D gene: -; clone size: -; CDR3 protein: CASSLFPPLETQYF; CDR3 DNA: TGTGCCAGCAGTTTATTTCCTCCGCTGGAGACCCAGTACTTC
J gene: TRBJ2-4; V gene: TRBV29-1; D gene: -; clone size: -; CDR3 protein: CSVEDEGTWSKNIQYF; CDR3 DNA: TGCAGCGTTGAAGATGAGGGAACCTGGTCCAAAAACATTCAGTACTTC
J gene: TRBJ1-2; V gene: TRBV28; D gene: -; clone size: few; CDR3 protein: CASSVDYGYTF; CDR3 DNA: TGTGCCAGCAGTGTAGACTATGGCTACACCTTC
J gene: TRBJ1-4; V gene: TRBV6-5; D gene: -; clone size: -; CDR3 protein: CASSYSAGTNEKLFF; CDR3 DNA: TGTGCCAGCAGTTACTCGGCGGGGACTAATGAAAAACTGTTTTTT
J gene: TRBJ2-3; V gene: TRBV7-2; D gene: -; clone size: -; CDR3 protein: CASSPGPTADTQYF; CDR3 DNA: TGTGCCAGCAGCCCCGGACCAACTGCAGATACGCAGTATTTT
J gene: TRBJ1-5; V gene: TRBV7-9; D gene: -; clone size: -; CDR3 protein: CASSLRADQPQHF; CDR3 DNA: TGTGCCAGCAGCTTAAGGGCCGATCAGCCCCAGCATTTT
J gene: TRBJ1-1; V gene: TRBV5-1; D gene: TRBD1; clone size: few; CDR3 protein: CASSLEEQGAMNTEAFF; CDR3 DNA: TGCGCCAGCAGCTTGGAGGAACAGGGGGCCATGAACACTGAAGCTTTCTTT
J gene: TRBJ2-7; V gene: TRBV28; D gene: -; clone size: few; CDR3 protein: CASSLYGENYEQYF; CDR3 DNA: TGTGCCAGCAGTTTATACGGGGAGAACTACGAGCAGTACTTC
J gene: TRBJ2-5; V gene: TRBV5-4; D gene: TRBD2; clone size: -; CDR3 protein: CASSRGLAGGDVETQYF; CDR3 DNA: TGTGCCAGCAGCCGAGGACTAGCGGGGGGGGATGTCGAGACCCAGTACTTC
J gene: TRBJ1-2; V gene: TRBV28; D gene: TRBD1; clone size: -; CDR3 protein: CAARALDRGGYTF; CDR3 DNA: TGTGCCGCCCGAGCATTAGACAGGGGCGGCTACACCTTC
J gene: TRBJ2-5; V gene: TRBV7-3; D gene: -; clone size: many; CDR3 protein: CASSLGGGALETQYF; CDR3 DNA: TGTGCCAGCAGCTTAGGAGGAGGGGCGCTTGAGACCCAGTACTTC
J gene: TRBJ1-4; V gene: TRBV28; D gene: -; clone size: -; CDR3 protein: CASVPQPPGTTDEKLFF; CDR3 DNA: TGTGCCAGCGTCCCTCAACCCCCCGGGACAACCGACGAAAAACTGTTTTTT
J gene: TRBJ2-1; V gene: TRBV4-3; D gene: TRBD2; clone size: -; CDR3 protein: CASSQVTTGLAVHNEQFF; CDR3 DNA: TGCGCCAGCAGCCAAGTTACAACGGGACTAGCGGTTCACAATGAGCAGTTCTTC
J gene: TRBJ2-1; V gene: TRBV5-1; D gene: -; clone size: -; CDR3 protein: CASSPMAGGPYNEQFF; CDR3 DNA: TGCGCCAGCAGCCCGATGGCTGGGGGCCCTTACAATGAGCAGTTCTTC
J gene: TRBJ2-7; V gene: TRBV19; D gene: TRBD1; clone size: -; CDR3 protein: CASRVFRDSSEQYF; CDR3 DNA: TGTGCCAGTAGGGTATTCCGGGACAGTAGCGAGCAGTACTTC
J gene: TRBJ2-3; V gene: TRBV5-6; D gene: -; clone size: few; CDR3 protein: CASSLAVGRDADTQYF; CDR3 DNA: TGTGCCAGCAGCTTGGCGGTCGGTCGGGACGCAGATACGCAGTATTTT
J gene: TRBJ2-7; V gene: TRBV20-1; D gene: TRBD1; clone size: -; CDR3 protein: CSAREVGQVMSEQYF; CDR3 DNA: TGCAGTGCTAGAGAGGTGGGACAGGTTATGAGCGAGCAGTACTTC
J gene: TRBJ2-6; V gene: TRBV25-1; D gene: TRBD1; clone size: once; CDR3 protein: CASSAAGGNSKGANVLTF; CDR3 DNA: TGTGCCAGCAGTGCGGCAGGGGGCAATTCGAAGGGGGCCAACGTCCTGACTTTC
J gene: TRBJ1-2; V gene: TRBV13; D gene: TRBD1; clone size: -; CDR3 protein: CASSPQGAKPYGYTF; CDR3 DNA: TGTGCCAGCAGCCCACAGGGGGCGAAACCCTATGGCTACACCTTC
J gene: TRBJ2-7; V gene: TRBV14; D gene: -; clone size: -; CDR3 protein: CASSQGRIYSYEQYF; CDR3 DNA: TGTGCCAGCAGCCAAGGGCGGATTTACTCCTACGAGCAGTACTTC
J gene: TRBJ1-2; V gene: TRBV6-1; D gene: -; clone size: -; CDR3 protein: CASSARDGYTF; CDR3 DNA: TGTGCCAGCAGTGCCAGGGATGGCTACACCTTC
J gene: TRBJ2-4; V gene: TRBV6-2/TRBV6-3; D gene: -; clone size: -; CDR3 protein: CASRIGLAKNIQYF; CDR3 DNA: TGTGCCAGCAGGATCGGATTAGCCAAAAACATTCAGTACTTC
J gene: TRBJ1-2; V gene: TRBV5-1; D gene: TRBD1; clone size: few; CDR3 protein: CASSWTGRDYGYTF; CDR3 DNA: TGCGCCAGCAGCTGGACAGGGAGGGACTATGGCTACACCTTC
J gene: TRBJ1-2; V gene: TRBV21-1; D gene: -; clone size: -; CDR3 protein: CASLLLGGSNYGYTF; CDR3 DNA: TGTGCCAGCCTGCTCCTAGGGGGCTCCAACTATGGCTACACCTTC
J gene: TRBJ2-7; V gene: TRBV29-1; D gene: -; clone size: -; CDR3 protein: CSATDSSSYEQYF; CDR3 DNA: TGCAGCGCGACGGACAGTAGCTCCTACGAGCAGTACTTC
J gene: TRBJ2-1; V gene: TRBV29-1; D gene: -; clone size: few; CDR3 protein: CSVDLEQGILSEQFF; CDR3 DNA: TGCAGCGTTGACCTAGAGCAGGGGATACTTAGTGAGCAGTTCTTC
J gene: TRBJ2-3; V gene: TRBV12-3/TRBV12-4; D gene: -; clone size: -; CDR3 protein: CASRTVSTDTQYF; CDR3 DNA: TGTGCCAGCAGAACAGTGAGCACAGATACGCAGTATTTT
J gene: TRBJ2-3; V gene: TRBV10-3; D gene: -; clone size: -; CDR3 protein: CASRGGGADTQYF; CDR3 DNA: TGTGCCAGCCGGGGCGGGGGCGCAGATACGCAGTATTTT
J gene: TRBJ2-3; V gene: TRBV14; D gene: -; clone size: -; CDR3 protein: CASSQAGSLYTQYF; CDR3 DNA: TGTGCCAGCAGCCAAGCCGGCTCCTTGTATACGCAGTATTTT
J gene: TRBJ1-1; V gene: TRBV11-2; D gene: -; clone size: -; CDR3 protein: CASSFVSTDTEAFF; CDR3 DNA: TGTGCCAGCAGCTTCGTCAGTACGGACACTGAAGCTTTCTTT
J gene: TRBJ2-3; V gene: TRBV12-3/TRBV12-4; D gene: -; clone size: few; CDR3 protein: CASSFRAASTDTQYF; CDR3 DNA: TGTGCCAGCAGTTTCAGGGCAGCTAGCACAGATACGCAGTATTTT
J gene: TRBJ1-4; V gene: TRBV29-1; D gene: TRBD1; clone size: -; CDR3 protein: CSVEGTGANEKLFF; CDR3 DNA: TGCAGCGTTGAAGGGACAGGGGCTAATGAAAAACTGTTTTTT
J gene: TRBJ2-1; V gene: TRBV14; D gene: -; clone size: -; CDR3 protein: CASSQPDYHSYNEQFF; CDR3 DNA: TGTGCCAGCAGCCAACCCGACTACCACTCCTACAATGAGCAGTTCTTC